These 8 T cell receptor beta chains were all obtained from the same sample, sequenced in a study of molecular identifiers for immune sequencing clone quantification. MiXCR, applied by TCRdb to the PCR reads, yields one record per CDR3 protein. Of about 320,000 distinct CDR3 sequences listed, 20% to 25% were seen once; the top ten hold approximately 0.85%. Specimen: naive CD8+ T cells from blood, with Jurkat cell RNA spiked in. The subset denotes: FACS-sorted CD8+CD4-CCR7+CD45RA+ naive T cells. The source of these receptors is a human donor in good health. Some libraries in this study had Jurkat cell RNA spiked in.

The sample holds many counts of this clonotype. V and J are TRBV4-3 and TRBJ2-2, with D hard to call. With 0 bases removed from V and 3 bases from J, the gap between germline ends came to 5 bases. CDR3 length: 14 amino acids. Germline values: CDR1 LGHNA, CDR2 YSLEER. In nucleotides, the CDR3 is TGCGCCAGCAGCCAAGATTCCGACACCGGGGAGCTGTTTTTT. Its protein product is CASSQDSDTGELFF.

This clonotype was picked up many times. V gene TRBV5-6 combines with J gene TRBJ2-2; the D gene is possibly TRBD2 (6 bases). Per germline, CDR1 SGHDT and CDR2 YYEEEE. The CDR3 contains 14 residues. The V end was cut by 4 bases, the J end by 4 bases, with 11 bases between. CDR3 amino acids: CASSAGLPTGELFF. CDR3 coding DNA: TGTGCCAGCAGCGCAGGACTACCCACCGGGGAGCTGTTTTTT. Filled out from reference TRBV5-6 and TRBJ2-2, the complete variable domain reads DAGVTQSPTHLIKTRGQQVTLRCSPKSGHDTVSWYQQALGQGPQFIFQYYEEEERQRGNFPDRFSGHQFPNYSSELNVNALLLGDSALYLCASSAGLPTGELFFGEGSRLTVL.

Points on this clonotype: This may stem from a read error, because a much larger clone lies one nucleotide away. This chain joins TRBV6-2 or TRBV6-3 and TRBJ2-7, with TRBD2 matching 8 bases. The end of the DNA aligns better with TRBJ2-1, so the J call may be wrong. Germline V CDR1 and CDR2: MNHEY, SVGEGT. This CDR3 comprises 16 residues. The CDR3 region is CASSYSGGGKSYEQFF. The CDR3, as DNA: TGTGCCAGCAGTTACTCTGGCGGGGGGAAGTCCTACGAGCAGTTCTTC.

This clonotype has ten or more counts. In nucleotides, the CDR3 is TGTGCCAGCAGCTCCCCGCCGCGACAGGGTGCCACCATCACGCCGGAGACCCAGTACTTC. It is translated as CASSSPPRQGATITPETQYF. The chain recombines TRBV7-9 with TRBJ2-5, with TRBD1 matching 7 bases. The J segment lost 5 bases and the V segment lost 4 bases, leaving 25 bases of the junction unmatched. CDR1 is SEHNR, CDR2 FQNEAQ, per germline (reference sequence). CDR3 length equals 20 residues.

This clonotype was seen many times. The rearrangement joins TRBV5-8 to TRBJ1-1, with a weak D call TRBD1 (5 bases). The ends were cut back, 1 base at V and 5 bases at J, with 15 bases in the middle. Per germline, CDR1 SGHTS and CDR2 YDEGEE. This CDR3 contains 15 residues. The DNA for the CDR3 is TGTGCCAGCAGCTTGAGTGTTACAGGTGGGACTGAAGCTTTCTTT. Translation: CASSLSVTGGTEAFF.

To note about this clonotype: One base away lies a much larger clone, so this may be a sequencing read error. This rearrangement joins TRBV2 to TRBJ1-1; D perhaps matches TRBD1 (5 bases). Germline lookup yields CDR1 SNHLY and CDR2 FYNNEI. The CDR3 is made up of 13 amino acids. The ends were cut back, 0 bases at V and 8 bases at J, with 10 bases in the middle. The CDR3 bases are TGTGCCAGCAGTGAAGCATTGAGGGGCGAAGCTTTCTTT. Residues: CASSEALRGEAFF.

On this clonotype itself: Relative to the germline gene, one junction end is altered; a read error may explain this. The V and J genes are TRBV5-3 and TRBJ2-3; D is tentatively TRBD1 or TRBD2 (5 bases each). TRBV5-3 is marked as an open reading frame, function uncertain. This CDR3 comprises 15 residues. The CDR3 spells CASESWGSSTDTRYF. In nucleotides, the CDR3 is TGTGCCAGCGAGTCGTGGGGGTCAAGCACAGATACGCGGTATTTT.

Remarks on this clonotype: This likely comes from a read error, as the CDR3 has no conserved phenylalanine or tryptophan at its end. The CDR3: CASSYPAGVNTEAFI. CDR3 in DNA: TGTGCCAGCAGTTACCCCGCCGGCGTGAACACTGAAGCTTTCATT. The chain has TRBV6-5 and TRBJ1-1; D gene ambiguous. CDR1 is MNHEY, CDR2 SVGAGI, per germline. V lost 2 bases, J lost 0 bases, and 10 bases lay in between. The CDR3 is 15 residues long.